This T cell receptor (beta chain) emerged from a study of control samples from healthy donors and cancer patients. The CDR3 covers 15 residues. Germline loops: CDR1 SGDLS, CDR2 YYNGEE. The ends were cut back, 3 bases at V and 0 bases at J, with 13 bases in the middle. Libraries were prepared by immunoSEQ multiplex PCR; TCRdb keeps only in-frame clonotypes and omits some of them. Altogether 150,000 or so clones are present, over 90% being singletons, with the ten largest covering more than 2%. Sequenced material: blood. The gene calls are TRBV9 and TRBJ2-7, with D perhaps TRBD1 or TRBD2 (5 bases each). The receptor comes from a man aged 50 to 60 in good health. CDR3 in DNA: TGTGCCAGCAGCGCGGGGCTGGGTAGCTCCTACGAGCAGTACTTC. Residues: CASSAGLGSSYEQYF.